A single T cell receptor (beta chain) is shown here with its context. As yet, its antigen is unknown. Mouse gene names and germline throughout. The CDR3 end is not reached by the read, which stops 4 residues before it; the germline J gene fills it in. The CDR3 extends over 14 amino acids. Trimming took 1 base from V and 0 from J, leaving 8 bases between them. Per germline, CDR1 NNHNN and CDR2 SYGAGS (reference sequence). Cells that came from pooled cutaneous lymph nodes were sorted using CD4, CD8alpha, NKG2D, NKG2ACE and other markers. This sample is part of a study of CD8+ T cells in alopecia areata. Overall study: Donors of skin were C3H/HeJ mice aged roughly 6-12 months with spontaneous alopecia, and recipients were approximately 7-11-week-old female C3H/HeJ mice. Study outcomes and limitations: Relative to mice, TCR sharing across patients was less clear, a difference possibly HLA-related.

In each case, RNA was isolated and then reverse transcribed into cDNA as the sequencing template. Sequencing used immunoSEQ multiplex PCR; TCRdb keeps in-frame clones, though not all of them. Altogether about 300,000 clones were found in the sample, and no singletons occur. The rearrangement joins TRBV13-2 to TRBJ2-7; a possible D gene is TRBD2 (6 bases). Specimen: CD4+ T cells sorted from a lymph node. The sequence was collected from a C3H/HeJ mouse with alopecia areata. Strain MHC haplotype: H2-k. Incomplete CDR3 DNA: TGTGCCAGCGGTGATTTGGGGGTCTCCTAT. Translation gives CASGDLGVSY. The whole CDR3 is CASGDLGVSYEQYF.